This T cell receptor beta chain derives from a study of blood T cell repertoires in COVID-19. The overall study: The United States, Italy and Spain were the sources of the acute and convalescent COVID-19 samples.

The assay was immunoSEQ multiplex PCR, and TCRdb's table has in-frame clones only and misses some. The sample has about 23,000 clones, about 90% seen once. The CDR3 sequence is 12 residues long. V lost 5 bases to trimming and J lost 12 bases, with 11 bases between them. Per germline, CDR1 MGHRA and CDR2 YSYEKL. The TCR was taken from a woman at least 80 years old with active COVID-19. This chain links TRBV4-1 with TRBJ1-6; maybe TRBD1 (6 bases). Sequencing was done on a sample of peripheral blood. CDR3 nucleotides: TGCGCCAGCAGCGGGACAAATCTACCCCTCCACTTT. Translated, it gives CASSGTNLPLHF.